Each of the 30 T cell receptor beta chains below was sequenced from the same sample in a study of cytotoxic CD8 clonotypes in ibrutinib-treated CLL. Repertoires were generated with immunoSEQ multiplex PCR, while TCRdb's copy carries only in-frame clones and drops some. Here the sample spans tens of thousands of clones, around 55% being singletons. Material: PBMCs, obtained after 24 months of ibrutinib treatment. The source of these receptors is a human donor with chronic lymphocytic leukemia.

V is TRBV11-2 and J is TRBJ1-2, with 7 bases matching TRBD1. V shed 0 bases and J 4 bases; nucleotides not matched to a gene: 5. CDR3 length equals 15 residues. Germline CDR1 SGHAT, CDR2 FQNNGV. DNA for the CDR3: TGTGCCAGCAGCTTAGACCGGGACAGATTCTATGGCTACACCTTC. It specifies CASSLDRDRFYGYTF.

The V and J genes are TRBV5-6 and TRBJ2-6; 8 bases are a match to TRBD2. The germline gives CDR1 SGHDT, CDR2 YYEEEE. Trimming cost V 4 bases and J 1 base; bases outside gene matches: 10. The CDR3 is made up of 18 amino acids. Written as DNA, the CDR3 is TGTGCCAGCAGCGCTCCGGGACTAGGAGTTTCTGGGGCCAACGTCCTGACTTTC. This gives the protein CASSAPGLGVSGANVLTF.

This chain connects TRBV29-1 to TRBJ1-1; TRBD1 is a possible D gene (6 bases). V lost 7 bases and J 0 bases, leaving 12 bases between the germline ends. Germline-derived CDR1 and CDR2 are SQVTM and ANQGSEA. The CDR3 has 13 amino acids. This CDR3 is CSDGQSLNTEAFF. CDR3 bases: TGCAGCGATGGACAGTCCTTGAACACTGAAGCTTTCTTT.

The CDR3 DNA reads TGCAGCGTTATCTATAGCGGGGGGGCCCCAGATACGCAGTATTTT. Translating it yields CSVIYSGGAPDTQYF. The chain recombines TRBV29-1 with TRBJ2-3; 11 nucleotides match TRBD2. In germline, CDR1 is SQVTM, CDR2 ANQGSEA. V lost 5 bases and J lost 4; bases outside the gene matches: 8. The CDR3 runs to 15 residues.

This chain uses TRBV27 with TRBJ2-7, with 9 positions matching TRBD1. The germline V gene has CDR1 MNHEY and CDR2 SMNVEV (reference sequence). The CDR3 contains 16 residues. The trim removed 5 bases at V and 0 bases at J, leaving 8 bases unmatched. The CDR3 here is CASSRSGQGFSYEQYF. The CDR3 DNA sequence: TGTGCCAGCAGTCGCTCGGGACAGGGATTCTCCTACGAGCAGTACTTC.

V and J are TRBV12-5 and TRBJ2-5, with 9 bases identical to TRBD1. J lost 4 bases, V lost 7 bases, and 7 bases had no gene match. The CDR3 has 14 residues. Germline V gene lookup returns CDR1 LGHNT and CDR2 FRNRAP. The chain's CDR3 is CASADRGVSETQYF. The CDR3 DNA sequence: TGTGCTAGTGCGGACAGGGGAGTCTCAGAGACCCAGTACTTC.

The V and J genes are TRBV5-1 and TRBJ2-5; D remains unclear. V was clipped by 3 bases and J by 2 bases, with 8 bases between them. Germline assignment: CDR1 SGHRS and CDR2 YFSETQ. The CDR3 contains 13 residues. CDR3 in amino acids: CASSSGLQETQYF. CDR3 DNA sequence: TGCGCCAGCAGCTCCGGGCTACAAGAGACCCAGTACTTC.

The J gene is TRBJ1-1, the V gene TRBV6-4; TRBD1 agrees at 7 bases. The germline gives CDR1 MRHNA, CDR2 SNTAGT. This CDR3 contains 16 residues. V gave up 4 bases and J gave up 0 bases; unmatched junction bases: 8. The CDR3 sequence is CASSVSAGGLNTEAFF. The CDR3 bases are TGTGCCAGCAGTGTGTCGGCAGGGGGGCTGAACACTGAAGCTTTCTTT.

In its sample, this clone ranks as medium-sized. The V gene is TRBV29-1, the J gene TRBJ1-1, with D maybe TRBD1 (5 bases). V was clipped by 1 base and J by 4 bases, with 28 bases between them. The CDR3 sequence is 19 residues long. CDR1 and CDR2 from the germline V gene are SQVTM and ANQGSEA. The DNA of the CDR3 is TGCAGCGTTGAAGGCTCGGTTCAGGGAGGCGTAAGGGTGGTCACTGAAGCTTTCTTT. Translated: CSVEGSVQGGVRVVTEAFF.

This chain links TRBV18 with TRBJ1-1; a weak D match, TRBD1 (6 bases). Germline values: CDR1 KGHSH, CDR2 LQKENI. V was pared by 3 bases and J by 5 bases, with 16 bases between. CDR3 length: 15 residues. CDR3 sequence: CASSPSRGMGTEAFF. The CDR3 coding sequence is TGTGCCAGCTCACCCTCCAGGGGAATGGGAACTGAAGCTTTCTTT.

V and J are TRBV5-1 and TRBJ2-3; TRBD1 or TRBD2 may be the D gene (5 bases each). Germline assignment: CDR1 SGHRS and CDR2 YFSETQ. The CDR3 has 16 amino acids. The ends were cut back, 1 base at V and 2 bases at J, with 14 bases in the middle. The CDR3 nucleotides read TGCGCCAGCAGCTTGAGTACGGGGCCGTTCACAGATACGCAGTATTTT. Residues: CASSLSTGPFTDTQYF. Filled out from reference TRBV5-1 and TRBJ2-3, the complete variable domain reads KAGVTQTPRYLIKTRGQQVTLSCSPISGHRSVSWYQQTPGQGLQFLFEYFSETQRNKGNFPGRFSGRQFSNSRSEMNVSTLELGDSALYLCASSLSTGPFTDTQYFGPGTRLTVL.

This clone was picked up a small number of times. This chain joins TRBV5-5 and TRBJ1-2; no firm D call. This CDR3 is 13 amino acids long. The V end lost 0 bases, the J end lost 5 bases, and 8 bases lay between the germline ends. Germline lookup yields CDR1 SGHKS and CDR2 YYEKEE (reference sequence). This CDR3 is CASSLADAYGYTF. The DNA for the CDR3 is TGTGCCAGCAGCTTGGCCGACGCGTATGGCTACACCTTC.

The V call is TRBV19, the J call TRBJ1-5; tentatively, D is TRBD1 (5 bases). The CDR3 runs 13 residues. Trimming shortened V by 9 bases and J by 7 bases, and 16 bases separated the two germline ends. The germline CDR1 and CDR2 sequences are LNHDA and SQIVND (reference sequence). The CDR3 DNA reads TGTGCCAGCTCAAGGGGTGACTACCAGCCCCAGCATTTT. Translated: CASSRGDYQPQHF.

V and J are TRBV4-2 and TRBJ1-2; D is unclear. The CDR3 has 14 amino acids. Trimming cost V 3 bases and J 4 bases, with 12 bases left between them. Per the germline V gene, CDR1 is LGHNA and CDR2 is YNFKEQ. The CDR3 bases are TGTGCCAGCAGCCAGGAGAGGACCGTCTATGGCTACACCTTC. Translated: CASSQERTVYGYTF.

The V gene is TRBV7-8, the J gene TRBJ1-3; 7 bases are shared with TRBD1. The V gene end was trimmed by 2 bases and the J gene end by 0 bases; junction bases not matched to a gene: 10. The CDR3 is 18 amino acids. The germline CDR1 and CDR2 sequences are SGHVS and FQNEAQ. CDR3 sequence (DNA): TGTGCCAGCAGCTTAAGGGGGCAGTCCAGCTACTCTGGAAACACCATATATTTT. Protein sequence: CASSLRGQSSYSGNTIYF.

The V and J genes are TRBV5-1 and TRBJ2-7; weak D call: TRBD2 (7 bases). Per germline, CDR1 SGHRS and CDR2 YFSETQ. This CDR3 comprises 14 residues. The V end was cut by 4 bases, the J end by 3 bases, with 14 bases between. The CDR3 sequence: CASSLRGQYYEQYF. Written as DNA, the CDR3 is TGCGCCAGCAGCCTGCGGGGGCAGTACTACGAGCAGTACTTC.

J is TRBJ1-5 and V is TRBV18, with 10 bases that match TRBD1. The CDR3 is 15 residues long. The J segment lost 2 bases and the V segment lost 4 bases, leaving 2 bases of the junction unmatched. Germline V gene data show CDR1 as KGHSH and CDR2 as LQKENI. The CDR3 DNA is TGTGCCAGCTCACGGGGGACAGGGGGCAATCAGCCCCAGCATTTT. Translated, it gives CASSRGTGGNQPQHF.

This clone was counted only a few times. The CDR3 sequence is CASSSDWNQPQHF. In DNA form, the CDR3 reads TGCGCCAGCAGCTCCGATTGGAATCAGCCCCAGCATTTT. The genes are TRBV5-1 and TRBJ1-5; D unresolved. The germline gives CDR1 SGHRS, CDR2 YFSETQ. The V end was cut by 3 bases, the J end by 4 bases, with 8 bases between. There are 13 residues in the CDR3.

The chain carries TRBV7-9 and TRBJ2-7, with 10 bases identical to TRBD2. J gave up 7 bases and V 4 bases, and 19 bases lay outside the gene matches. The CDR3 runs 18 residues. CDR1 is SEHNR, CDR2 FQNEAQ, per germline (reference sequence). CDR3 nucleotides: TGTGCCAGCAGCTCCAATACAGGACTAGCGGCAATACCTTATGAGCAGTACTTC. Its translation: CASSSNTGLAAIPYEQYF.

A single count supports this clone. The CDR3, as DNA: TGTGCCAGCAGCTCGGGATTGGGGACGGGGGAGACCCAGTACTTC. Protein product: CASSSGLGTGETQYF. The chain recombines TRBV5-4 with TRBJ2-5; D assignment may be TRBD1 or TRBD2 (5 bases each). The ends were cut back, 3 bases at V and 5 bases at J, with 17 bases in the middle. CDR1 and CDR2 (germline): SGHNT, YYREEE (reference sequence). This CDR3 has 15 amino acids.

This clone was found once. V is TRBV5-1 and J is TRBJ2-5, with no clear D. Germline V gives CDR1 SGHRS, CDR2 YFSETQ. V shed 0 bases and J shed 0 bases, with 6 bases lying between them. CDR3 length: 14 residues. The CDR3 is CASSLALNQETQYF. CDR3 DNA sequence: TGCGCCAGCAGCTTGGCCTTAAACCAAGAGACCCAGTACTTC.

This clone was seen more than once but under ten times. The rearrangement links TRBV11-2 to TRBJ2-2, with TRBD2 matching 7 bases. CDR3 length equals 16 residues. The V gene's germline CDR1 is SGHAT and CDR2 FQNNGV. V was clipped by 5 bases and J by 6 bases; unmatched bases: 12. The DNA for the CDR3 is TGTGCCAGCAGCCCAGGGACTAAATTTGGGGCCGGGGAGCTGTTTTTT. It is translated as CASSPGTKFGAGELFF. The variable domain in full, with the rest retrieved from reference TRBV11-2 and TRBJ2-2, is EAGVAQSPRYKIIEKRQSVAFWCNPISGHATLYWYQQILGQGPKLLIQFQNNGVVDDSQLPKDRFSAERLKGVDSTLKIQPAKLEDSAVYLCASSPGTKFGAGELFFGEGSRLTVL.

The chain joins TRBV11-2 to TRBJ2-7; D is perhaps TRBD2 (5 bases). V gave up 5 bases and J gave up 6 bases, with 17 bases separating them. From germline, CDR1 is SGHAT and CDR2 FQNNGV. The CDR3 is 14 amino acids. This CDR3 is CASSPMGSSGEQYF. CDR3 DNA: TGTGCCAGCAGCCCGATGGGGAGTTCGGGCGAGCAGTACTTC.

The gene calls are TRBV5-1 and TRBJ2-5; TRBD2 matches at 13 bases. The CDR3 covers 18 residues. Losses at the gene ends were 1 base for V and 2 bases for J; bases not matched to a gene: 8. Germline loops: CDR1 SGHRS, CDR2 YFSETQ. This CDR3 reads CASSLFGTSGMQQETQYF. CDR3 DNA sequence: TGCGCCAGCAGCTTGTTTGGGACTAGCGGGATGCAACAAGAGACCCAGTACTTC. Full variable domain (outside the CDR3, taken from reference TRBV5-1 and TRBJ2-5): KAGVTQTPRYLIKTRGQQVTLSCSPISGHRSVSWYQQTPGQGLQFLFEYFSETQRNKGNFPGRFSGRQFSNSRSEMNVSTLELGDSALYLCASSLFGTSGMQQETQYFGPGTRLLVL.

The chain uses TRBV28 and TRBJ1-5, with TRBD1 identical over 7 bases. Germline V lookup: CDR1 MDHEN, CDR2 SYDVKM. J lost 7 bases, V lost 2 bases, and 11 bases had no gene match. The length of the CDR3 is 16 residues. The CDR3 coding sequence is TGTGCCAGCAGTTTACTCACAGGGGTCCTAGGGCAGCCCCAGCATTTT. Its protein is CASSLLTGVLGQPQHF.

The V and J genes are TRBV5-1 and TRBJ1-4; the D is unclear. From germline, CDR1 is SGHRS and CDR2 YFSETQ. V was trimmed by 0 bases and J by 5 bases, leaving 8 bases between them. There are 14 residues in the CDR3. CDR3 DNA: TGCGCCAGCAGCTTGGGGGGAGGCAATGAAAAACTGTTTTTT. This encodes CASSLGGGNEKLFF.

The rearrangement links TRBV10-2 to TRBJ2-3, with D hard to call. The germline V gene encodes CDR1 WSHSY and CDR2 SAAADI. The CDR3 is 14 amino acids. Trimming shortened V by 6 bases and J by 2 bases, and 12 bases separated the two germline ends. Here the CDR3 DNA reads TGCGCCAGCAGACTGACCCTACACACAGATACGCAGTATTTT. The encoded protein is CASRLTLHTDTQYF.

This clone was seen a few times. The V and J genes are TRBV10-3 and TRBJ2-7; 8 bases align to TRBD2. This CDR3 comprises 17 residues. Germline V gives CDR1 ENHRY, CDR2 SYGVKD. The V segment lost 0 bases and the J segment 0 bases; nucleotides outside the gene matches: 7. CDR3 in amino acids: CAISESELADSSYEQYF. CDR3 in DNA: TGTGCCATCAGTGAGTCAGAACTAGCGGATAGCTCCTACGAGCAGTACTTC.

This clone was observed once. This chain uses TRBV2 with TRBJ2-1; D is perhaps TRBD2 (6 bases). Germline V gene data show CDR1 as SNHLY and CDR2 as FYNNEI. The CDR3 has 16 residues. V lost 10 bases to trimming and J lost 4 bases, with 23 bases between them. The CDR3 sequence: CAILKTGLNVYNEQFF. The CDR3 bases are TGTGCCATCCTGAAAACTGGACTAAACGTGTACAATGAGCAGTTCTTC.

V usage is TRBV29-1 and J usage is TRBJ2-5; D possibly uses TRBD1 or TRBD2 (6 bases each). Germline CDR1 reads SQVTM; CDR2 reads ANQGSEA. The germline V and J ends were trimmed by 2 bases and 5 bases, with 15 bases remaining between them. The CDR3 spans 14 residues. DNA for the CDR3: TGCAGCGTTGAACCGGGAGCAAGGGGGGAGACCCAGTACTTC. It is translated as CSVEPGARGETQYF.